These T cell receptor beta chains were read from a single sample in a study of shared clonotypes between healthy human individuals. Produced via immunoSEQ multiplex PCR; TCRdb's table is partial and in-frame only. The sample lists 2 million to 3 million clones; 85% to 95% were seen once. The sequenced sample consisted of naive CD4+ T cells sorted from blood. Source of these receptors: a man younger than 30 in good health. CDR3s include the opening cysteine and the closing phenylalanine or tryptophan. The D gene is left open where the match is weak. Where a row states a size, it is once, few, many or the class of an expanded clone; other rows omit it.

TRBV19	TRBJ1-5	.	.	CASRQTDGTNQPQHF	TGTGCCAGTAGACAAACCGACGGCACCAATCAGCCCCAGCATTTT
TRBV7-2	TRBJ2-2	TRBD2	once	CASSPPGLAGATGELFF	TGTGCCAGCAGCCCGCCCGGACTAGCGGGAGCTACCGGGGAGCTGTTTTTT
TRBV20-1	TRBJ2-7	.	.	CSARTAYEQYF	TGCAGTGCTCGGACGGCCTACGAGCAGTACTTC
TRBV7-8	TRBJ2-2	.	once	CASSLVPGNTGELFF	TGTGCCAGCAGCTTAGTGCCAGGGAACACCGGGGAGCTGTTTTTT
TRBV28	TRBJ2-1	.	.	CASSHSGTPYNEQFF	TGTGCCAGCAGTCACTCGGGGACCCCCTACAATGAGCAGTTCTTC
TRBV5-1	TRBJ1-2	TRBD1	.	CASSLSTGTDYGYTF	TGCGCCAGCAGCTTATCGACCGGGACAGACTATGGCTACACCTTC
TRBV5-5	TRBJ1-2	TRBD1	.	CASSYPGTGLYYGYTF	TGTGCCAGCAGCTACCCCGGGACAGGCCTTTACTATGGCTACACCTTC
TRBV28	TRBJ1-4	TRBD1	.	CASSFPTGGARTNEKLFF	TGTGCCAGCAGTTTCCCGACAGGGGGCGCGAGGACTAATGAAAAACTGTTTTTT
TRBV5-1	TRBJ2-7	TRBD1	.	CASSGRQGPYEQYF	TGCGCCAGCAGCGGAAGACAGGGCCCCTACGAGCAGTACTTC
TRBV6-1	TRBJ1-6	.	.	CASSERPRIYNSPLHF	TGTGCCAGCAGTGAAAGGCCCAGGATATATAATTCACCCCTCCACTTT
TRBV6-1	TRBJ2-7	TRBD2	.	CASIPGGLGHEQYF	TGTGCCAGCATTCCGGGGGGGCTCGGCCACGAGCAGTACTTC
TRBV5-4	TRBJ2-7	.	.	CASSSGQTKGSYEQYF	TGTGCCAGCAGCTCCGGACAGACGAAGGGATCCTACGAGCAGTACTTC
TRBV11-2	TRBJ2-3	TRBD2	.	CASSFLAGITDTQYF	TGTGCCAGCAGCTTTCTAGCGGGTATCACAGATACGCAGTATTTT
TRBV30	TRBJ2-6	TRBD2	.	CAWSVNSGSVSGANVLTF	TGTGCCTGGAGTGTTAATAGCGGGAGCGTATCTGGGGCCAACGTCCTGACTTTC
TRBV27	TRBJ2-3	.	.	CASSSGGRSTDTQYF	TGTGCCAGCAGTTCCGGAGGGCGGAGCACAGATACGCAGTATTTT
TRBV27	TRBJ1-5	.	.	CASSIRVGNQPQHF	TGTGCCAGCAGTATCAGGGTTGGCAATCAGCCCCAGCATTTT
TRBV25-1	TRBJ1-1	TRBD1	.	CASRPTGMNTEAFF	TGTGCCAGCAGGCCGACAGGGATGAACACTGAAGCTTTCTTT
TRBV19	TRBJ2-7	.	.	CASKREDGSQVEQYF	TGTGCCAGTAAAAGGGAGGACGGGAGTCAAGTCGAGCAGTACTTC
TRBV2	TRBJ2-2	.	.	CASSEDRQTGELFF	TGTGCCAGCAGTGAAGATCGACAGACCGGGGAGCTGTTTTTT
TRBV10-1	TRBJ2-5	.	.	CASSAGQGRETQYF	TGCGCCAGCAGTGCAGGGCAGGGCCGGGAGACCCAGTACTTC
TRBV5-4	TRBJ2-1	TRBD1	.	CASSFPGQRSYNEQFF	TGTGCCAGCAGCTTCCCGGGACAGCGCTCCTACAATGAGCAGTTCTTC
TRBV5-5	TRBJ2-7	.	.	CASSLAPSTYEQYF	TGTGCCAGCAGCTTGGCCCCGTCGACCTACGAGCAGTACTTC
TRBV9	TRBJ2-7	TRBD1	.	CASSVATADGTVGSAATTQYF	TGTGCCAGCAGCGTAGCTACAGCCGATGGGACAGTAGGGTCAGCAGCTACGACGCAGTACTTC
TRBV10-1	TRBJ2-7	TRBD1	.	CASSDGTGAYEQYF	TGCGCCAGCAGTGACGGGACAGGGGCCTACGAGCAGTACTTC
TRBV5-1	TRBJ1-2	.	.	CASSSSTSANYGYTF	TGCGCCAGCAGCAGCTCGACATCTGCTAACTATGGCTACACCTTC
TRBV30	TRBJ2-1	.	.	CAWSGSGVSYNEQFF	TGTGCCTGGAGTGGCTCCGGGGTGTCCTACAATGAGCAGTTCTTC
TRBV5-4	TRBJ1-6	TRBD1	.	CASSRDRGHNSPLHF	TGTGCCAGCAGCCGCGACAGGGGGCACAATTCACCCCTCCACTTT
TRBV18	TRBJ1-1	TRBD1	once	CASSPQGAAEAFF	TGTGCCAGCTCACCACAGGGGGCAGCGGAAGCTTTCTTT
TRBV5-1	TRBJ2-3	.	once	CASSLEGRPDTQYF	TGCGCCAGCAGCTTGGAGGGTCGACCAGATACGCAGTATTTT
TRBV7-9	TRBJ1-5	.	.	CASSLGRNQPQHF	TGTGCCAGCAGCTTAGGGAGGAATCAGCCCCAGCATTTT
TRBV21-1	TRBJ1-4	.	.	CASADDFPEEKLFF	TGTGCCAGCGCCGATGACTTCCCGGAGGAAAAACTGTTTTTT
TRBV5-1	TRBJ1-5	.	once	CASSLSGGRQPQHF	TGCGCCAGCAGCTTGTCTGGGGGCCGCCAGCCCCAGCATTTT
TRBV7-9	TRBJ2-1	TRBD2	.	CASSLGGTSDNEQFF	TGTGCCAGCAGCTTAGGTGGGACTAGCGACAATGAGCAGTTCTTC
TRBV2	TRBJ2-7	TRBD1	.	CASSERQGQYF	TGTGCCAGCAGTGAACGACAGGGGCAGTACTTC
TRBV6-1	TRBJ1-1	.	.	CARPPGEGITEAFF	TGTGCCAGACCCCCCGGGGAAGGGATCACTGAAGCTTTCTTT
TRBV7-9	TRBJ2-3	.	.	CASSSAGGSTDTQYF	TGTGCCAGCAGCTCCGCCGGCGGCTCCACAGATACGCAGTATTTT
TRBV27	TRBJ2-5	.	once	CASSLERGETQYF	TGTGCCAGCAGTTTAGAACGGGGAGAGACCCAGTACTTC
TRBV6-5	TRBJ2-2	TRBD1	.	CASRGQHTGELFF	TGTGCCAGTAGGGGACAGCACACCGGGGAGCTGTTTTTT
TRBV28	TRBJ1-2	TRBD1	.	CASSFGTESFNYGYTF	TGTGCCAGCAGTTTCGGGACAGAGTCATTTAACTATGGCTACACCTTC
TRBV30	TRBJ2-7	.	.	CAWTPQGGGTYEQYF	TGTGCCTGGACTCCTCAAGGGGGGGGGACCTACGAGCAGTACTTC
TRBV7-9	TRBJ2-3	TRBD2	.	CASSPPGLAATDTQYF	TGTGCCAGCAGCCCCCCGGGGCTAGCGGCGACAGATACGCAGTATTTT
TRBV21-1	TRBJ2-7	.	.	CASSPPGEEKSYEQYF	TGTGCCAGCAGCCCCCCCGGAGAGGAAAAATCCTACGAGCAGTACTTC
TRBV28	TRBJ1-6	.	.	CASTHRAPLHF	TGTGCCAGCACCCATCGGGCACCCCTCCACTTT
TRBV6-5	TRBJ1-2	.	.	CASSYSREPNYGYTF	TGTGCCAGCAGTTACAGCAGGGAGCCTAACTATGGCTACACCTTC
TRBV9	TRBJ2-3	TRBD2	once	CASSAGLAGGVDTQYF	TGTGCCAGCAGCGCGGGACTAGCGGGGGGGGTGGATACGCAGTATTTT
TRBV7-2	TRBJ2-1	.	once	CASSGLKGNEQFF	TGTGCCAGCAGCGGTCTGAAGGGGAATGAGCAGTTCTTC
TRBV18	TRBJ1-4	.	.	CASSPPTGTRNEKLFF	TGTGCCAGCTCACCACCTACGGGGACGCGGAATGAAAAACTGTTTTTT
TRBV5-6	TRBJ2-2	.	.	CASSRDTLTGELFF	TGTGCCAGCAGCCGGGACACCTTAACCGGGGAGCTGTTTTTT
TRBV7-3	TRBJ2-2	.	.	CASSSDTGELFF	TGTGCCAGCAGCTCAGACACCGGGGAGCTGTTTTTT
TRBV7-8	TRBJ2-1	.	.	CASSLVSGVGSYNEQFF	TGTGCCAGCAGCTTAGTTTCAGGGGTTGGGTCCTACAATGAGCAGTTCTTC